This T cell receptor (beta chain) was retrieved from a study of lymphopenia after photon versus proton radiotherapy. Repertoires were generated with immunoSEQ multiplex PCR, while TCRdb's copy carries only in-frame clones and drops some. Among under 75,000 clones listed, 92% were seen once. Germline V CDR1 and CDR2: SNHLY, FYNNEI. The CDR3 is 16 amino acids. Of note for this clone: Its antigen is not known. At one end the junction does not follow the germline gene, possibly because of a read error.

Study-wide results and limits: Post-nadir diversity loss with photons came from oligoclonal expansion, particularly CD8+ Temra cells. Larger post-nadir TCR diversity loss correlated inversely with survival in deceased patients.

This TCR derives from a woman between 40 and 50 years old with cholangiocarcinoma. The chain joins TRBV2 to TRBJ1-1; D ambiguous. Source: peripheral blood, taken from a patient treated with photon-based radiotherapy. As DNA, the CDR3 is TGTGCCAGCAGTGAAACGGTGGGGTCAAGGAACGCTGAAGCTTTCTTT. It yields the protein CASSETVGSRNAEAFF. Supplemented by reference TRBV2 and TRBJ1-1, the full variable domain reads EPEVTQTPSHQVTQMGQEVILRCVPISNHLYFYWYRQILGQKVEFLVSFYNNEISEKSEIFDDQFSVERPDGSNFTLKIRSTKLEDSAMYFCASSETVGSRNAEAFFGQGTRLTVV.